What follows are 24 T cell receptor beta chains derived from one specimen sequenced in a study of untreated major depressive disorder. Study results and limitations: CD4+ T cells from depressed patients used TRBV05-01 (Vbeta 5.1) more often than controls.

These receptors' targets are unknown. The data were produced by immunoSEQ multiplex PCR, yet TCRdb's version contains in-frame clones alone and is incomplete. The table has under 15,000 clones, just over 90% seen once. Sample: CD4+ T cells from PBMCs. These receptor sequences come from a young woman with major depressive disorder.

In nucleotides, the CDR3 is TGTGCCTGGAGTCCCTCGGGACAGGGGAGACTCTACAATGAGCAGTTCTTC. Protein: CAWSPSGQGRLYNEQFF. The rearrangement joins TRBV30 to TRBJ2-1; TRBD1 matches 10 bases. CDR1 GTSNPN and CDR2 SVGIG come from the germline V gene (reference sequence). J lost 3 bases, V lost 2 bases, and 10 bases had no gene match. This CDR3 spans 17 amino acids. The full variable domain, its missing parts supplied by reference TRBV30 and TRBJ2-1, is SQTIHQWPATLVQPVGSPLSLECTVEGTSNPNLYWYRQAAGRGLQLLFYSVGIGQISSEVPQNLSASRPQDRQFILSSKKLLLSDSGFYLCAWSPSGQGRLYNEQFFGPGTRLTVL.

V and J are TRBV18 and TRBJ1-5; no firm D call. Trimming left V 2 bases short and J 1 base short, with 15 bases between. This CDR3 is 17 amino acids long. Germline V CDR1 and CDR2: KGHSH, LQKENI. The CDR3 nucleotides read TGTGCCAGCTCACCAGTCCCGAAAGGGTACAGCAATCAGCCCCAGCATTTT. It is translated as CASSPVPKGYSNQPQHF. The full variable domain, rest sourced from reference TRBV18 and TRBJ1-5, is NAGVMQNPRHLVRRRGQEARLRCSPMKGHSHVYWYRQLPEEGLKFMVYLQKENIIDESGMPKERFSAEFPKEGPSILRIQQVVRGDSAAYFCASSPVPKGYSNQPQHFGDGTRLSIL.

V gene TRBV25-1 combines with J gene TRBJ1-1; 11 positions match TRBD1. From germline, CDR1 is MGHDK and CDR2 SYGVNS. Unmatched junction bases numbered 10, after V lost 5 bases and J lost 5 bases. CDR3 length equals 16 residues. CDR3 amino acids: CASSPYRTGGGTEAFF. The DNA of the CDR3 is TGTGCCAGCAGTCCTTACCGGACAGGGGGCGGAACTGAAGCTTTCTTT. Together with reference TRBV25-1 and TRBJ1-1, the CDR3 gives the full variable domain: EADIYQTPRYLVIGTGKKITLECSQTMGHDKMYWYQQDPGMELHLIHYSYGVNSTEKGDLSSESTVSRIRTEHFPLTLESARPSHTSQYLCASSPYRTGGGTEAFFGQGTRLTVV.

The V call is TRBV6-5, the J call TRBJ1-2, with TRBD1 matching over 8 bases. V shed 5 bases and J 8 bases; nucleotides not matched to a gene: 13. This CDR3 is built from 15 residues. CDR1 is MNHEY, CDR2 SVGAGI, per germline. CDR3 bases: TGTGCCAGCAGTGCCCCGGGACAGGCGAAGAAGGGCTACACCTTC. It codes for CASSAPGQAKKGYTF.

The chain is built from TRBV12-5 and TRBJ2-7, with a possible D match to TRBD2 (5 bases). CDR1 and CDR2 (germline): LGHNT, FRNRAP. V lost 3 bases to trimming and J lost 1 base, with 13 bases between them. The CDR3 runs 15 residues. CDR3 region: CASGLIGVPSYEQYF. The CDR3 coding sequence is TGTGCTAGTGGTTTAATCGGGGTACCTTCCTACGAGCAGTACTTC.

This chain uses TRBV7-6 with TRBJ2-1, with a tentative D call TRBD2 (5 bases). The ends were cut back, 9 bases at V and 0 bases at J, with 12 bases in the middle. The germline gives CDR1 SGHVS, CDR2 FNYEAQ. This CDR3 contains 14 residues. The CDR3: CASSVSISYNEQFF. For the CDR3, the DNA is TGTGCCAGTAGCGTTTCAATCTCCTACAATGAGCAGTTCTTC.

The chain is built from TRBV27 and TRBJ2-6; D gene unclear. CDR3 length equals 14 residues. Trimming cost V 4 bases and J 2 bases, with 6 bases left between them. CDR1 and CDR2 from the germline V gene are MNHEY and SMNVEV (reference sequence). This chain's CDR3 is CASSSGAGANVLTF. The CDR3 nucleotides read TGTGCCAGCAGTTCCGGTGCTGGGGCCAACGTCCTGACTTTC.

CDR3: CASSPPWTGSEYGYTF. The CDR3 nucleotides are TGTGCCAGCTCACCACCTTGGACAGGGAGTGAGTATGGCTACACCTTC. The V and J genes are TRBV18 and TRBJ1-2, with 8 bases fitting TRBD1. J lost 5 bases, V lost 0 bases, and 8 bases had no gene match. Germline CDR1 reads KGHSH; CDR2 reads LQKENI. This CDR3 spans 16 amino acids.

This chain uses TRBV5-1 with TRBJ2-5; tentatively, D is TRBD1 (6 bases). Germline loops: CDR1 SGHRS, CDR2 YFSETQ. This CDR3 comprises 14 residues. V was trimmed by 3 bases and J by 3 bases, leaving 12 bases between them. The CDR3 bases are TGCGCCAGCAGCTCCCCGGGGACAAAAGAGACCCAGTACTTC. Translation: CASSSPGTKETQYF.

In its sample, this clone was seen once. This chain links TRBV7-6 with TRBJ1-2; tentatively, D is TRBD1 (6 bases). This CDR3 is 13 amino acids long. V lost 2 bases and J lost 4, with 8 bases in between. The V gene's germline CDR1 is SGHVS and CDR2 FNYEAQ. For the CDR3, the DNA is TGTGCCAGCAGCTTACAGGGGCTCTATGGCTACACCTTC. It yields the protein CASSLQGLYGYTF.

V and J are TRBV18 and TRBJ2-3; tentative D call: TRBD2 (5 bases). Trimming removed 6 bases from V and 0 bases from J, with 13 bases in between. Germline values: CDR1 KGHSH, CDR2 LQKENI. The CDR3 runs to 15 residues. The CDR3 DNA is TGTGCCAGCTCCCTCGGGGAAACTAGCACAGATACGCAGTATTTT. Protein: CASSLGETSTDTQYF.

The genes are TRBV18 and TRBJ2-5; 7 nucleotides line up with TRBD2. Germline CDR1 and CDR2: KGHSH and LQKENI. The CDR3 extends over 18 amino acids. The V and J ends lost 0 bases and 2 bases, in that order; junction bases with no gene match: 12. The CDR3 DNA reads TGTGCCAGCTCACCACCCAAGGGCGGGGGATCCCCACAAGAGACCCAGTACTTC. This gives the protein CASSPPKGGGSPQETQYF.

The CDR3 here is CASSRFFDTIYF. DNA for the CDR3: TGTGCCAGCAGCCGATTTTTCGACACCATATATTTT. The chain recombines TRBV7-2 with TRBJ1-3; D remains unclear. V was cut by 5 bases and J by 8 bases, with 10 bases left in between. Germline CDR1 SGHTA, CDR2 FQGNSA. The CDR3 sequence is 12 residues long. Full variable domain (outside the CDR3, taken from reference TRBV7-2 and TRBJ1-3): GAGVSQSPSNKVTEKGKDVELRCDPISGHTALYWYRQSLGQGLEFLIYFQGNSAPDKSGLPSDRFSAERTGGSVSTLTIQRTQQEDSAVYLCASSRFFDTIYFGEGSWLTVV.

V and J are TRBV9 and TRBJ1-2, with TRBD1 identical over 10 bases. CDR1 is SGDLS, CDR2 YYNGEE, per germline. This CDR3 is 15 amino acids long. The junction had 3 bases not matched to a gene; V was cut back by 0 bases and J by 4 bases. CDR3 protein: CASSVAGQGVYGYTF. CDR3 DNA sequence: TGTGCCAGCAGCGTAGCTGGACAGGGGGTCTATGGCTACACCTTC.

This clone has a single count. The chain couples TRBV5-1 to TRBJ2-1; D is unclear. The CDR3 is 15 amino acids. Germline V gene lookup returns CDR1 SGHRS and CDR2 YFSETQ. Trimming pared 6 bases from V and 1 base from J, leaving 14 bases between. The CDR3 DNA reads TGCGCCAGCACTCCGGACGTCCCGTCCTACAATGAGCAGTTCTTC. Residues: CASTPDVPSYNEQFF.

V gene TRBV25-1 combines with J gene TRBJ1-2, with no clear D. Germline CDR1 is MGHDK and CDR2 is SYGVNS. The V end was cut by 1 base, the J end by 7 bases, with 7 bases between. The CDR3 sequence is 12 residues long. Here the CDR3 reads CASSEFTLGYTF. The CDR3, as DNA: TGTGCCAGCAGTGAATTCACCCTTGGCTACACCTTC.

The chain carries TRBV7-3 and TRBJ2-7, with 7 bases matching TRBD2. The germline CDR1 and CDR2 sequences are SGHTA and FQGTGA. The J segment lost 4 bases and the V segment lost 1 base, leaving 7 bases of the junction unmatched. The CDR3 extends over 15 amino acids. The CDR3 region has the DNA TGTGCCAGCAGCTTAAGGGGCGGGAGTGTATACGAGCAGTACTTC. Translating it yields CASSLRGGSVYEQYF.

The chain employs TRBV19 and TRBJ1-1; 9 nucleotides match TRBD1. The germline V gene encodes CDR1 LNHDA and CDR2 SQIVND (reference sequence). Trimming removed 7 bases from V and 6 bases from J; junction bases left unmatched: 6. This CDR3 spans 13 amino acids. The CDR3 coding sequence is TGTGCCAGTAAGGGACAGGGAGTCCCTGAAGCTTTCTTT. It encodes CASKGQGVPEAFF.

This clone was observed a handful of times. The V call is TRBV9, the J call TRBJ2-1; no firm D call. The CDR3 covers 14 residues. CDR1 is SGDLS, CDR2 YYNGEE, per germline. V lost 4 bases, J lost 10 bases, and 18 bases lay in between. The CDR3: CASSPTTGLGEQFF. CDR3 nucleotides: TGTGCCAGCAGCCCGACGACTGGGCTAGGGGAGCAGTTCTTC.

The chain has TRBV11-2 and TRBJ1-3; D gene uncertain. Germline lookup yields CDR1 SGHAT and CDR2 FQNNGV. This CDR3 contains 12 residues. Trimming stripped 6 bases from V and 4 bases from J, with 7 bases between. CDR3 in amino acids: CASSPRGNTIYF. The CDR3 DNA is TGTGCCAGCAGTCCTCGGGGAAACACCATATATTTT.

This chain connects TRBV29-1 to TRBJ1-1, with D maybe TRBD1 (6 bases). The germline CDR1 and CDR2 sequences are SQVTM and ANQGSEA. The V and J ends lost 6 bases and 0 bases respectively, with 14 bases between them. This CDR3 is 14 amino acids long. As DNA, the CDR3 is TGCAGCGTGAAAGGGGGGGGAATGAACACTGAAGCTTTCTTT. It codes for CSVKGGGMNTEAFF. Together with reference TRBV29-1 and TRBJ1-1, the CDR3 gives the full variable domain: SAVISQKPSRDICQRGTSLTIQCQVDSQVTMMFWYRQQPGQSLTLIATANQGSEATYESGFVIDKFPISRPNLTFSTLTVSNMSPEDSSIYLCSVKGGGMNTEAFFGQGTRLTVV.

The J gene is TRBJ1-2, the V gene TRBV19; 7 bases align to TRBD1. There are 14 residues in the CDR3. Trimming cost V 7 bases and J 4 bases; bases outside gene matches: 9. Germline values: CDR1 LNHDA, CDR2 SQIVND (reference sequence). For the CDR3, the DNA is TGTGCCAGTAAACACGACAGGGAGGCCTATGGCTACACCTTC. Translation: CASKHDREAYGYTF.

The chain has TRBV5-1 and TRBJ1-2; D may be TRBD1 (6 bases). Trimming removed 4 bases from V and 1 base from J, with 23 bases in between. The CDR3 length is 18 residues. CDR1 and CDR2 from the germline V gene are SGHRS and YFSETQ. This chain's CDR3 is CASSPSTGYPLDNYGYTF. CDR3 DNA sequence: TGCGCCAGCAGCCCGTCGACAGGTTACCCCCTAGATAACTATGGCTACACCTTC.

The CDR3 reads CASSFGTTVAEAFF. CDR3 coding DNA: TGTGCCAGCAGTTTTGGGACAACCGTCGCTGAAGCTTTCTTT. This chain connects TRBV27 to TRBJ1-1, with D tentatively TRBD1 (6 bases). The CDR3 length is 14 residues. CDR1 and CDR2 (germline): MNHEY, SMNVEV (reference sequence). V was cut by 3 bases and J by 6 bases, with 14 bases left in between.